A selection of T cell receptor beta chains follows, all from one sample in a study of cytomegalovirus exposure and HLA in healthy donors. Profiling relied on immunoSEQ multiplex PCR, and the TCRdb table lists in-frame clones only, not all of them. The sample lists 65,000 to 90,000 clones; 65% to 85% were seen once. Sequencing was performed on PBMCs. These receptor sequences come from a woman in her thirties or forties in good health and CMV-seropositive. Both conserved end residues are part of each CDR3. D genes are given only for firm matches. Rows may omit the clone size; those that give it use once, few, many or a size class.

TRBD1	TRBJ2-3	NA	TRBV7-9	CASSSGQGYTDTQYF	TGTGCCAGCAGCTCGGGACAGGGTTATACAGATACGCAGTATTTT
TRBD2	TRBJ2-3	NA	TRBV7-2	CASSPFFAGGPDTQYF	TGTGCCAGCAGCCCCTTTTTCGCGGGGGGGCCAGATACGCAGTATTTT
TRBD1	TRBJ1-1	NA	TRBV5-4	CASSFNPQGTNTEAFF	TGTGCCAGCAGCTTCAATCCACAGGGGACTAACACTGAAGCTTTCTTT
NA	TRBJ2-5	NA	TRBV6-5	CASSQGGTQYF	TGTGCCAGCAGTCAGGGGGGGACCCAGTACTTC
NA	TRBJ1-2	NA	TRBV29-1	CSATTGYYGYTF	TGCAGCGCCACGACAGGATACTATGGCTACACCTTC
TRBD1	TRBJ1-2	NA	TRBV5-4	CASSEGAQGYTF	TGTGCCAGCAGCGAGGGGGCACAAGGCTACACCTTC
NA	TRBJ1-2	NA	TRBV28	CASSRLARNGYTF	TGTGCCAGCAGCAGGCTGGCACGGAATGGCTACACCTTC
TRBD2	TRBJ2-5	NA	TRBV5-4	CASSAGLAGGQETQYF	TGTGCCAGCAGCGCGGGACTAGCGGGAGGTCAAGAGACCCAGTACTTC
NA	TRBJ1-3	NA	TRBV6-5	CASSSTEPGNTIYF	TGTGCCAGCAGTTCGACAGAGCCCGGAAACACCATATATTTT
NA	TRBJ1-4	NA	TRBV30	CAWARSTNEKLFF	TGTGCCTGGGCCAGGTCAACTAATGAAAAACTGTTTTTT
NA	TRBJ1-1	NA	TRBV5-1	CASSSGALQKRMNTEAFF	TGCGCCAGCAGCTCAGGGGCTCTCCAAAAGAGGATGAACACTGAAGCTTTCTTT
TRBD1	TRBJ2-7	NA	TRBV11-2	CASSLWDSVLYEQYF	TGTGCCAGCAGCTTATGGGACAGTGTTCTCTACGAGCAGTACTTC
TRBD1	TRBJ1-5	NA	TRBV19	CASSFGQGTGGQPQHF	TGTGCCAGTAGTTTTGGACAGGGGACAGGAGGCCAGCCCCAGCATTTT
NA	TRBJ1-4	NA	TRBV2	CASRPGTGLKVEKLFF	TGTGCCAGCAGGCCCGGCACAGGGCTTAAAGTGGAAAAACTGTTTTTT
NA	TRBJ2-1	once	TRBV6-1	CASSDEGENEQFF	TGTGCCAGCAGTGACGAGGGAGAGAATGAGCAGTTCTTC
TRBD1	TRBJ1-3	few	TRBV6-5	CASGAGGLSGNTIYF	TGTGCCAGCGGGGCAGGGGGCCTCTCTGGAAACACCATATATTTT
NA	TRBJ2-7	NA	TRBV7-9	CASSTPENAYEQYF	TGTGCCAGCAGTACGCCGGAGAACGCCTACGAGCAGTACTTC
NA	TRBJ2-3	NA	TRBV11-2	CASSPGVSTDTQYF	TGTGCCAGCAGCCCCGGGGTTAGCACAGATACGCAGTATTTT
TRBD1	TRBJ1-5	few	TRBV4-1	CASRDRVWGNQPQHF	TGCGCCAGCAGGGACAGGGTATGGGGCAATCAGCCCCAGCATTTT
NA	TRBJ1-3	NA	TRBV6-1	CASSEQGPIGNTIYF	TGTGCCAGCAGCGAACAGGGTCCGATCGGGAACACCATATATTTT
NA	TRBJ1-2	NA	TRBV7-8	CAIETGPSTGYGYTF	TGTGCCATCGAGACAGGACCGAGCACGGGATATGGCTACACCTTC
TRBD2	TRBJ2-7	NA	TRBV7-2	CASSIPGTSGSYEQYF	TGTGCCAGCAGCATCCCAGGAACTAGCGGGAGCTACGAGCAGTACTTC
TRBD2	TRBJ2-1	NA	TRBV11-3	CASSLGGTSNNEQFF	TGTGCCAGCAGCTTAGGGGGGACTAGCAACAATGAGCAGTTCTTC
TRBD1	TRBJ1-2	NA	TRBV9	CASSERDRNYGYTF	TGTGCCAGCAGCGAGAGGGACAGGAACTATGGCTACACCTTC
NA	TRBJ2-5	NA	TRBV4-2	CASSQGKISREPQYF	TGTGCCAGCAGCCAAGGCAAAATATCGAGAGAACCCCAGTACTTC
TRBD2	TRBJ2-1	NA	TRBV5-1	CASSPRLAGAYNEQFF	TGCGCCAGCAGCCCTCGACTAGCGGGGGCCTACAATGAGCAGTTCTTC
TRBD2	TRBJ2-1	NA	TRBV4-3	CASSQGLAGGGNEQFF	TGCGCCAGCAGCCAAGGACTAGCGGGGGGAGGCAATGAGCAGTTCTTC
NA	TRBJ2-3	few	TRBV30	CAWSAMVGGDTQYF	TGTGCCTGGAGTGCTATGGTGGGGGGAGATACGCAGTATTTT
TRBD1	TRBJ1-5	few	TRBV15	CATGPGQGIYNQPQHF	TGTGCCACCGGACCGGGACAGGGTATATACAATCAGCCCCAGCATTTT
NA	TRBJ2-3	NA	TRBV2	CASMELAETDTQYF	TGTGCCAGCATGGAGCTTGCGGAAACCGATACGCAGTATTTT
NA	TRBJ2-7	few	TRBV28	CASRPPPSGSYEQYF	TGTGCCAGCAGGCCCCCACCGTCGGGGTCCTACGAGCAGTACTTC
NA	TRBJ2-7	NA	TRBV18	CASSPMNSRAEEQYF	TGTGCCAGCTCACCAATGAATAGCAGGGCGGAGGAGCAGTACTTC
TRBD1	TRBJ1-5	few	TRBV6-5	CASSTGQGRNQPQHF	TGTGCCAGCAGTACGGGACAGGGTCGCAATCAGCCCCAGCATTTT
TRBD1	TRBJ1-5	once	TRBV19	CASEESTGNQPQHF	TGTGCCAGTGAAGAGTCGACAGGGAATCAGCCCCAGCATTTT
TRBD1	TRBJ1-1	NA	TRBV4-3	CASSQLRTGQGFTEAFF	TGCGCCAGCAGCCAACTAAGAACGGGACAGGGTTTCACCGAAGCTTTCTTT
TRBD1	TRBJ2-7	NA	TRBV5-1	CASALRDSKNYEQYF	TGCGCCAGCGCACTAAGGGACAGCAAGAATTACGAGCAGTACTTC
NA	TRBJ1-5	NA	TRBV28	CASSLQVNQPQHF	TGTGCCAGCAGTTTACAGGTCAATCAGCCCCAGCATTTT
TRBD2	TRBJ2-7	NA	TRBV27	CASSLSSGSSYEQYF	TGTGCCAGCAGTTTGAGTAGCGGGAGTTCCTACGAGCAGTACTTC
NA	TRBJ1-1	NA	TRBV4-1	CASSHLRGSSFEAFF	TGCGCCAGCAGCCACCTCAGGGGCAGCTCATTTGAAGCTTTCTTT
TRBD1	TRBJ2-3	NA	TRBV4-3	CASSQGGGAGGDTQYF	TGCGCCAGCAGCCAAGGAGGCGGTGCAGGGGGAGATACGCAGTATTTT
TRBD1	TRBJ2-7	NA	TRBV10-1	CASSEYRDSYEQYF	TGCGCCAGCAGTGAGTACCGGGACAGCTACGAGCAGTACTTC
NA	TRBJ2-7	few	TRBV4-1	CASSQAPGQTYEQYF	TGCGCCAGCAGCCAAGCCCCCGGACAGACCTACGAGCAGTACTTC
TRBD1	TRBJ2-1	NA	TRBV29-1	CSVEGRYRGYNEQFF	TGCAGCGTTGAAGGGAGGTACAGGGGCTACAATGAGCAGTTCTTC
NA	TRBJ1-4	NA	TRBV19	CASTTPRVGELFF	TGTGCCAGTACCACCCCCAGGGTAGGAGAACTGTTTTTT
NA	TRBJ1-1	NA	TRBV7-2	CASSRPEMPEAFF	TGTGCCAGCAGCCGCCCGGAGATGCCTGAAGCTTTCTTT
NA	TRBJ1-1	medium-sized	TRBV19	CASSLRAVTEAFF	TGTGCCAGTAGTTTGAGGGCGGTCACTGAAGCTTTCTTT
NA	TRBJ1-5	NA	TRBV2	CASSGTRNQPQHF	TGTGCCAGCAGTGGGACACGCAATCAGCCCCAGCATTTT
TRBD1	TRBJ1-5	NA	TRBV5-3	CARRLDRGREGNQPQHF	TGTGCCAGAAGGCTGGACAGGGGGCGCGAGGGCAATCAGCCCCAGCATTTT
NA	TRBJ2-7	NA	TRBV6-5	CASSSHSEAEQYF	TGTGCCAGCAGTTCCCACTCCGAGGCCGAGCAGTACTTC
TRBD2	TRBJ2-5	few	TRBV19	CASSIGPSGRFQETQYF	TGTGCCAGTAGTATAGGCCCTAGCGGGAGGTTCCAAGAGACCCAGTACTTC
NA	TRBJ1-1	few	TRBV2	CASSPLLGYTEAFF	TGTGCCAGCAGCCCATTACTGGGCTACACTGAAGCTTTCTTT
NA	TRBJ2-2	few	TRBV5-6	CASSLRADNTGELFF	TGTGCCAGCAGCTTGCGAGCGGACAACACCGGGGAGCTGTTTTTT
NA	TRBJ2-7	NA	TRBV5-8	CASSLGALLPYEQYF	TGTGCCAGCAGCTTAGGGGCTCTCCTTCCCTACGAGCAGTACTTC
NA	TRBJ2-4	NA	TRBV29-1	CSVEEGGNGIQYF	TGCAGCGTTGAAGAAGGCGGGAACGGCATTCAGTACTTC
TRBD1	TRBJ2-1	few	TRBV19	CASSIGGTGGREQFF	TGTGCCAGTAGTATAGGGGGGACAGGGGGCAGGGAGCAGTTCTTC
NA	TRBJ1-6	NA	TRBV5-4	CASSLASGSGSPLHF	TGTGCCAGCAGCTTGGCGAGCGGCAGCGGTTCACCCCTCCACTTT
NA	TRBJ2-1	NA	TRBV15	CATKVEGNEQFF	TGTGCCACCAAGGTTGAGGGCAATGAGCAGTTCTTC